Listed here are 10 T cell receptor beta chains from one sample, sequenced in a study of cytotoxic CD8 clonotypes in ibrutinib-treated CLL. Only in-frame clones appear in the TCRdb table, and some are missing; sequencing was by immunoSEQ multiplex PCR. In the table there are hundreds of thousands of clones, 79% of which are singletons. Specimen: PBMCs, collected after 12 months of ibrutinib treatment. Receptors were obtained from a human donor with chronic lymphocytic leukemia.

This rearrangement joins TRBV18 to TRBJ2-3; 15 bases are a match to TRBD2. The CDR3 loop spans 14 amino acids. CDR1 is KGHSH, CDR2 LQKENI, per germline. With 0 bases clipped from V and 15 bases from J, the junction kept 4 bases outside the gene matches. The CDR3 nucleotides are TGTGCCAGCTCACCACCGGGACTAGCGGGGGGCGGCTATTTT. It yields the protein CASSPPGLAGGGYF.

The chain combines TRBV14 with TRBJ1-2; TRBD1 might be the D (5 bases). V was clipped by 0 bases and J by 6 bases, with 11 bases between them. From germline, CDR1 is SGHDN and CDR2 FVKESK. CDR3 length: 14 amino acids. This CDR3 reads CASSQDLGGDGYTF. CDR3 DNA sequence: TGTGCCAGCAGCCAAGATCTCGGGGGGGATGGCTACACCTTC.

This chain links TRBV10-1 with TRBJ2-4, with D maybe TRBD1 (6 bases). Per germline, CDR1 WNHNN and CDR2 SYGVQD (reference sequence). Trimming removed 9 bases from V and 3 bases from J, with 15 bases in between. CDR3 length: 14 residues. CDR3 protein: CARKGVLYKNIQYF. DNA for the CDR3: TGCGCCAGGAAGGGGGTACTTTACAAAAACATTCAGTACTTC.

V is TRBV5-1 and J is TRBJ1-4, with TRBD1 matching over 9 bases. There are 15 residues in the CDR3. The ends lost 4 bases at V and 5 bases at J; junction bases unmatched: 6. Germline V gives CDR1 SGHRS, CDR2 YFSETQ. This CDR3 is CASSPTGTGNEKLFF. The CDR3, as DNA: TGCGCCAGCAGCCCGACCGGGACAGGGAATGAAAAACTGTTTTTT.

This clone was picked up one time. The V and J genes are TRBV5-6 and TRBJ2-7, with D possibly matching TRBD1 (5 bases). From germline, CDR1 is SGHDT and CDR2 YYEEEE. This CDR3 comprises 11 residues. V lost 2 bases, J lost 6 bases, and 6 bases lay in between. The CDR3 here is CASSFQGEQYF. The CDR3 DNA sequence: TGTGCCAGCAGCTTCCAGGGCGAGCAGTACTTC.

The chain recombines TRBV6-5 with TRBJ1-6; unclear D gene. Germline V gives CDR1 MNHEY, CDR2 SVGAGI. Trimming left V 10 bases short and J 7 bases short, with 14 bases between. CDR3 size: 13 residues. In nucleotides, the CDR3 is TGTGCCACCCGGTGGGGAGAGAATTCACCCCTCCACTTT. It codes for CATRWGENSPLHF.

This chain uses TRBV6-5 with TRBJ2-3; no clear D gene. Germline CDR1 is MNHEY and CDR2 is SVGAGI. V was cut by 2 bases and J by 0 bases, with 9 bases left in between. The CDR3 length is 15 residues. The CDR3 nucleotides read TGTGCCAGCAGTTACGCAGCATTTAGCACAGATACGCAGTATTTT. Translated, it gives CASSYAAFSTDTQYF.

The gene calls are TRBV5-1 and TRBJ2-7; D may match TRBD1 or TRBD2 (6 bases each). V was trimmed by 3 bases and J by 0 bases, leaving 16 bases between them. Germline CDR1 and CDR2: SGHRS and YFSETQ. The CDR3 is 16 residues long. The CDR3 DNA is TGCGCCAGCAGCTCCCTGGGGGGACACCTCTCCTACGAGCAGTACTTC. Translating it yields CASSSLGGHLSYEQYF.

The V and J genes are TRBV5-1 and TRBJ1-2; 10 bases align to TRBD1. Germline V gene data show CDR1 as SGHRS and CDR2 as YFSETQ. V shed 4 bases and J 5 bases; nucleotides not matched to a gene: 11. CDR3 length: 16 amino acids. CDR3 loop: CASSPQAGTGAYGYTF. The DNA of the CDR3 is TGCGCCAGCAGCCCTCAAGCCGGGACAGGGGCATATGGCTACACCTTC.

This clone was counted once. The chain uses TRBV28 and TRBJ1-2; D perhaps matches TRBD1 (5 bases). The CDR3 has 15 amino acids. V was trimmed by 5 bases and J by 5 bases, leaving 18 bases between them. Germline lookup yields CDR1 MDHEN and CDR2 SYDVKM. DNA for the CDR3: TGTGCCAGCAGTCCCATTGATTCGGGGGAATATGGCTACACCTTC. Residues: CASSPIDSGEYGYTF.